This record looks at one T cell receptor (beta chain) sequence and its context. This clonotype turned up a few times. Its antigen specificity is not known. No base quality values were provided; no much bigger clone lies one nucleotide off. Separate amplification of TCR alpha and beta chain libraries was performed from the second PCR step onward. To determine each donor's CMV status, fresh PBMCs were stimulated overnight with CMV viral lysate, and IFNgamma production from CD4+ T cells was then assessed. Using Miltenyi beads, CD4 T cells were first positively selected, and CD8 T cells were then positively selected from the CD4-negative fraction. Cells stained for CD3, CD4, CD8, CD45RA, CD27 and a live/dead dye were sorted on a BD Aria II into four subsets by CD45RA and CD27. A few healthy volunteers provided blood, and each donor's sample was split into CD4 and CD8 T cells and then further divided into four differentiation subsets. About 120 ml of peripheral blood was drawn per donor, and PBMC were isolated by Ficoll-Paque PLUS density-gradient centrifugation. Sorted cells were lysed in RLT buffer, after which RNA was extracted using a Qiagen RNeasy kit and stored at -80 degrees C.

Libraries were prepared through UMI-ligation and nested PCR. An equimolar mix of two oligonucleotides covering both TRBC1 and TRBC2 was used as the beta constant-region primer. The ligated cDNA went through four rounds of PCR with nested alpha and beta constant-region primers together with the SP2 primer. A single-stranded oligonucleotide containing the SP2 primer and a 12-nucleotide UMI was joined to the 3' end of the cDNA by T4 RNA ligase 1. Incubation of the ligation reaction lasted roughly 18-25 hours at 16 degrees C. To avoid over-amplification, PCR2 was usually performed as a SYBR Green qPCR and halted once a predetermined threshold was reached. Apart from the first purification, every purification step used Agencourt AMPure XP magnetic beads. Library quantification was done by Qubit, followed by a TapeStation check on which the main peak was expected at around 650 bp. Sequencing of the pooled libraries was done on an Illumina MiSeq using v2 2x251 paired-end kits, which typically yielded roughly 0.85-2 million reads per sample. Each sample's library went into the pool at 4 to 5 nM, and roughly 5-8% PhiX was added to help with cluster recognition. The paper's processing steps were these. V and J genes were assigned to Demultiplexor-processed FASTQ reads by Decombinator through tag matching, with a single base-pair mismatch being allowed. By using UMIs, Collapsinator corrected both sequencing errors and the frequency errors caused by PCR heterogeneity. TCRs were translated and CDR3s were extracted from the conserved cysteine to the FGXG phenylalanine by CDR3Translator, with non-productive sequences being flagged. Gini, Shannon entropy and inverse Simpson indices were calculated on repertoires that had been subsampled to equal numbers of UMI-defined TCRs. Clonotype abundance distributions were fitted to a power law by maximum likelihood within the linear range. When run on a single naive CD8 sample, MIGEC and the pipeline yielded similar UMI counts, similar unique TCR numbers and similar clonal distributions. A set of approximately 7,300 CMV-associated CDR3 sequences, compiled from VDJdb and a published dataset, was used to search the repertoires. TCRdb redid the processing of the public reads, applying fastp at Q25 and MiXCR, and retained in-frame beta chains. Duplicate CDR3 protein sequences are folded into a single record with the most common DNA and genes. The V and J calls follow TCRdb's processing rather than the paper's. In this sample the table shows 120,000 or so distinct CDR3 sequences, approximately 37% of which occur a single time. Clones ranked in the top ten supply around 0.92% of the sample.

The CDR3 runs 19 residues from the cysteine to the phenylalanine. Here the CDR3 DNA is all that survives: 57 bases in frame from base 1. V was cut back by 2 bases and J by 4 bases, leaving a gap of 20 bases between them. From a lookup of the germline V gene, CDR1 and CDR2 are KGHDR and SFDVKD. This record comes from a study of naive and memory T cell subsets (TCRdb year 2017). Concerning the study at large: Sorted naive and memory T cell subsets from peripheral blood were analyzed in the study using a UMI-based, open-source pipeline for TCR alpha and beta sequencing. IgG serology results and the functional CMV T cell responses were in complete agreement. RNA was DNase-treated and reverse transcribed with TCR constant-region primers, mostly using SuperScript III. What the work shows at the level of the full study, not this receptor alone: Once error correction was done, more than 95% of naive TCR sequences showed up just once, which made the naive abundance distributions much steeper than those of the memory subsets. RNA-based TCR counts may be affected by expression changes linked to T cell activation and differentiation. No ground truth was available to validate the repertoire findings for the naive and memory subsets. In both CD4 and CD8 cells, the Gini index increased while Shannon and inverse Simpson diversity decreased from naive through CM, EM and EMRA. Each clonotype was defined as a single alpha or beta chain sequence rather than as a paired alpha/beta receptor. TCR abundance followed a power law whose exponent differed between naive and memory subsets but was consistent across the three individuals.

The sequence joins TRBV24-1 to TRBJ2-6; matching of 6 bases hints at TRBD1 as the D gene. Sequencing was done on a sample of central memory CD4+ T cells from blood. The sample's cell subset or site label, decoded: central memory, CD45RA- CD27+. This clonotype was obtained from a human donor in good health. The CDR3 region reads CATSDSLGQKSSGANVLTF. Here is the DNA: TGTGCCACCAGTGATTCGCTCGGACAGAAATCATCGGGGGCCAACGTCCTGACTTTC.